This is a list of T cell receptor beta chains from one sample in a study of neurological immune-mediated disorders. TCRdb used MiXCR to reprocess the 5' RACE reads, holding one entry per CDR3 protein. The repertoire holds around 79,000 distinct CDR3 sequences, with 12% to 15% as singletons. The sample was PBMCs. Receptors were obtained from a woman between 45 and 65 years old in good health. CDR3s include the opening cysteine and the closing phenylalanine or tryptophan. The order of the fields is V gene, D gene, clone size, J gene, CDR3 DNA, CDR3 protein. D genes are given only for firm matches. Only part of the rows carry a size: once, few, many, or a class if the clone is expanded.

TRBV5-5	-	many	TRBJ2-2	TGTGCCAGCAGCTCCTGGGGCTCCGGGGAGCTGTTTTTT	CASSSWGSGELFF
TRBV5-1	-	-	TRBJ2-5	TGCGCCAGCAGCTTCGGGACTGGGGCCAGGGAGACCCAGTACTTC	CASSFGTGARETQYF
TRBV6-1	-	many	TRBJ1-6	TGTGCCAGCAGTGCGTGGCCTAGAGAGGGTGATTCACCCCTCCACTTT	CASSAWPREGDSPLHF
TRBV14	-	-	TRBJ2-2	TGTGCCAGCAGCCAAGCCCGGTGGACTCTACACGCCACCGGGGAGCTGTTTTTT	CASSQARWTLHATGELFF
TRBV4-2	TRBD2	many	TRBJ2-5	TGTGCCAGCAGCCAAGATGGGGCCACTAGCGGGGAACAAGAGACCCAGTACTTC	CASSQDGATSGEQETQYF
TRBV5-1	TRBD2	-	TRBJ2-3	TGCGCCAGCAGCTTGGAAGCGGGAGGTGCGGATACACAGTATTTT	CASSLEAGGADTQYF
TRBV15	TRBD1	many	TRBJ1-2	TGTGCCACCAGCAGAGTTCGGACAGGGCATGGCTATGGCTACACCTTC	CATSRVRTGHGYGYTF
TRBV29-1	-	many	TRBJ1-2	TGCAGCGTTGAAGACAGCTACCTGTCTGGCTACACCTTC	CSVEDSYLSGYTF
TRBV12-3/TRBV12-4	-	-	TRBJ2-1	TGTGCCAGCAGTAAAACGGGCAATGAGCAGTTCTTC	CASSKTGNEQFF
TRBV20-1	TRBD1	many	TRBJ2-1	TGCAGTGCGCCTGAACGGACAGGGGGAAATGAGCAGTTCTTC	CSAPERTGGNEQFF
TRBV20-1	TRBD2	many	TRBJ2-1	TGCAGTGGGCGGGAGGGCCGATCCTACAATGAGCAGTTCTTC	CSGREGRSYNEQFF
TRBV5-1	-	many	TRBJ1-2	TGCGCCAGCAGCTTGGAGGGTGGCGGAGGCTATGGCTACACCTTC	CASSLEGGGGYGYTF
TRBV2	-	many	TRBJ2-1	TGTGCCAGCAGTGAATCCGACCGAGGGGCGGTCTTC	CASSESDRGAVF
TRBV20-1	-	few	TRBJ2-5	TGCAGTGCTAGCAGAACGGGACACAAACAAGAGACCCAGTACTTC	CSASRTGHKQETQYF